The rows below give T cell receptor beta chains drawn from one sample of a study. TCRdb used MiXCR to reprocess the reads, holding one entry per CDR3 protein. Altogether thousands of distinct CDR3 sequences are present, over 9.5% being singletons, with the ten largest covering about 13%. What was sequenced was CD4+ T cells from synovial fluid. The receptors were sampled from a human donor with rheumatoid arthritis. Both conserved end residues are part of each CDR3. A D gene is named only where the DNA matches it firmly. The size field reads once, few or many counts, or a class when the clone is expanded.

j_call	d_call	clone_size	v_call	cdr3_aa	cdr3_nt
TRBJ2-1	TRBD2	few	TRBV2	CASSEDGRAENEQFF	TGTGCCAGCAGTGAGGACGGGAGGGCCGAGAATGAGCAGTTCTTC
TRBJ2-7	NA	many	TRBV7-2	CASSLGEYEQYF	TGTGCCAGCAGCCTCGGGGAGTACGAGCAGTACTTC
TRBJ2-1	TRBD2	medium-sized	TRBV11-2	CASSLGLATNEQFF	TGTGCCAGCAGCCTGGGACTAGCGACTAATGAGCAGTTCTTC
TRBJ1-5	NA	many	TRBV6-2/TRBV6-3	CASSYPQALRPQHF	TGTGCCAGCAGTTACCCTCAGGCTCTCCGGCCCCAGCATTTT
TRBJ2-2	TRBD1	many	TRBV29-1	CSVEGDRGLTGELFF	TGCAGCGTTGAAGGGGACAGGGGGCTTACCGGGGAGCTGTTTTTT
TRBJ1-1	TRBD1	medium-sized	TRBV4-1	CASSLGAGGDTEAFF	TGCGCCAGCAGCCTTGGGGCAGGGGGGGACACTGAAGCTTTCTTT
TRBJ2-7	NA	medium-sized	TRBV9	CASSVGPTVGLSYEQYF	TGTGCCAGCAGCGTAGGTCCAACAGTAGGCCTCTCCTACGAGCAGTACTTC
TRBJ2-1	NA	large	TRBV20-1	CSARRLGEGGVNEQFF	TGCAGTGCTAGGCGTCTGGGGGAGGGGGGTGTGAATGAGCAGTTCTTC
TRBJ2-2	TRBD2	many	TRBV7-2	CASSSGLAGESLFF	TGTGCCAGCAGCTCAGGACTAGCGGGAGAATCGCTGTTTTTT
TRBJ2-7	TRBD2	medium-sized	TRBV28	CASSLEGRERAYEQYF	TGTGCCAGCAGTTTGGAGGGGCGGGAGAGGGCCTACGAGCAGTACTTC
TRBJ2-2	NA	medium-sized	TRBV11-2	CASSLGGDSTGELFF	TGTGCCAGCAGCTTAGGTGGGGACTCCACCGGGGAGCTGTTTTTT
TRBJ1-5	NA	medium-sized	TRBV29-1	CSVGARDQPQHF	TGCAGCGTTGGCGCCAGGGATCAGCCCCAGCATTTT
TRBJ1-1	TRBD1	many	TRBV7-9	CASSSQGENTEAFF	TGTGCCAGCAGCTCCCAGGGGGAGAACACTGAAGCTTTCTTT
TRBJ2-3	TRBD2	many	TRBV5-4	CASSLGLAGAGADTQYF	TGTGCCAGCAGCTTGGGACTAGCGGGAGCGGGTGCAGATACGCAGTATTTT
TRBJ2-7	NA	medium-sized	TRBV20-1	CSARVPGRVYEQYF	TGCAGTGCTAGAGTGCCTGGGCGGGTATACGAGCAGTACTTC
TRBJ2-1	NA	many	TRBV4-2	CASSQEIRTAPEQFF	TGTGCCAGCAGCCAAGAAATCCGGACAGCCCCTGAGCAGTTCTTC